The clone carrying this TCR beta chain came up a few times. This record comes from a study of blood T cell repertoires in COVID-19. Study at large: COVID-19 samples from acute and convalescent phases originated in the United States, Italy and Spain. The cDNA or gDNA used as material had been derived from T cells, B-cell-depleted T cells, or PBMCs.

The CDR3 is 17 amino acids. The V segment lost 1 base and the J segment 6 bases; nucleotides outside the gene matches: 9. The V gene's germline CDR1 is SGHVS and CDR2 FNYEAQ. Authors' processing steps: By means of reference gene primer amplification, nucleated cell counts were estimated. Generated by immunoSEQ multiplex PCR, the TCRdb table keeps only in-frame clones and is missing some. From that table come the V and J calls and clone size; the DNA was used to work out D and trimming. The repertoire has around 180,000 clones, 80% of them found once; the top ten carry around 6.3%. Sequenced: peripheral blood. The clonotype originates from a man in his 70s with active or convalescent COVID-19. This sequence joins TRBV7-6 and TRBJ2-1; 10 bases fit TRBD2. The CDR3 nucleotides read TGTGCCAGCAGCTTAGTAGGGTACGGACTAGCGGCCAATGAGCAGTTCTTC. Its translation is CASSLVGYGLAANEQFF.